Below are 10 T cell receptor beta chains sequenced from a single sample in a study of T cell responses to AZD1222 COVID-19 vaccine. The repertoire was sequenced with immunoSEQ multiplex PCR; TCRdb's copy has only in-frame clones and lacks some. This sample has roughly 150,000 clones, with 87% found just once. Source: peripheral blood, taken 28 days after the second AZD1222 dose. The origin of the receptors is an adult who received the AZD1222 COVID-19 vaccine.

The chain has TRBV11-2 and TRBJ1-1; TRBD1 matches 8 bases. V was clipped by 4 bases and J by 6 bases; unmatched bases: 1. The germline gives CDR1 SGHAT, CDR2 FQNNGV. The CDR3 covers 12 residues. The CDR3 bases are TGTGCCAGCAGCTCGGGACAGGCTGAAGCTTTCTTT. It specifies CASSSGQAEAFF.

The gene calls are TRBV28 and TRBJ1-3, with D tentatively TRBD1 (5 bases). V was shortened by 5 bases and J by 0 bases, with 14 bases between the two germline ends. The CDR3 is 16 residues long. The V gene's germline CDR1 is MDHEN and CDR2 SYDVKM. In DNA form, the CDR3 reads TGTGCCAGCAGTCCCCTAGGGGCGCTCTCTGGAAACACCATATATTTT. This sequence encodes CASSPLGALSGNTIYF.

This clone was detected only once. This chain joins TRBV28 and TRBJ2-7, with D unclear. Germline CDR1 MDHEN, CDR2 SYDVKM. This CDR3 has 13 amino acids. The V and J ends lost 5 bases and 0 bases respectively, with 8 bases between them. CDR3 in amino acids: CASSLEFSYEQYF. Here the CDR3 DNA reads TGTGCCAGCAGTCTGGAGTTCTCCTACGAGCAGTACTTC.

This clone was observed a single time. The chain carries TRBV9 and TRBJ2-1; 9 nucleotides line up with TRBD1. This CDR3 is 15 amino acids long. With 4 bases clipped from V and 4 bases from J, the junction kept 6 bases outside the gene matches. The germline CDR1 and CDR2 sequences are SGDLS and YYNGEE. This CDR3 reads CASSTQGARYNEQFF. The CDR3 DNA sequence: TGTGCCAGCAGCACACAGGGGGCGCGATACAATGAGCAGTTCTTC.

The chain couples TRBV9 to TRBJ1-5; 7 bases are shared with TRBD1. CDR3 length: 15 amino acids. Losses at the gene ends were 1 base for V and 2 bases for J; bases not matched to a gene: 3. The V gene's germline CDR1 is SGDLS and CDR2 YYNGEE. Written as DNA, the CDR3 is TGTGCCAGCAGCGTATCAGGGGGGGGCAATCAGCCCCAGCATTTT. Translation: CASSVSGGGNQPQHF.

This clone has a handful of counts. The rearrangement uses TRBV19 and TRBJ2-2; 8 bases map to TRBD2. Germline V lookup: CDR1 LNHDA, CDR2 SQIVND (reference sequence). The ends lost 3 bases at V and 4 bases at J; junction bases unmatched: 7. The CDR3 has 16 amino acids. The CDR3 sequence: CASSMLSLAGTGELFF. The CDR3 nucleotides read TGTGCCAGTAGTATGTTAAGCCTAGCGGGCACCGGGGAGCTGTTTTTT.

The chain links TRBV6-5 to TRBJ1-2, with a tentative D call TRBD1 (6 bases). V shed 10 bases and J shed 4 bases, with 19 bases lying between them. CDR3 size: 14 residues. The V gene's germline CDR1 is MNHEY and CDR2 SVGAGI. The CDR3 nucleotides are TGTGCCACCGAAGGAGGGGGGATAGGCTATGGCTACACCTTC. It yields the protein CATEGGGIGYGYTF.

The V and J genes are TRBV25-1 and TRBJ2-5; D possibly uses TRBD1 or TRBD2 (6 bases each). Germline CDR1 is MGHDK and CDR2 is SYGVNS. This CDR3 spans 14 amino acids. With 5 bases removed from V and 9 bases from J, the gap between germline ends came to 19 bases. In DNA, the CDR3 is TGTGCCAGCAGTCCCGTAAGGGGGGCCGGGGCCCAGTACTTC. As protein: CASSPVRGAGAQYF.

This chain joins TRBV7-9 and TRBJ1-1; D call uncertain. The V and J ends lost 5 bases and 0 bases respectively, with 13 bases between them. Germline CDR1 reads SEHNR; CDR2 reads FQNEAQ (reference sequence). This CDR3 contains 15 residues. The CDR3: CASSPSVQMNTEAFF. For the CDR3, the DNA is TGTGCCAGCAGCCCCTCCGTCCAGATGAACACTGAAGCTTTCTTT.

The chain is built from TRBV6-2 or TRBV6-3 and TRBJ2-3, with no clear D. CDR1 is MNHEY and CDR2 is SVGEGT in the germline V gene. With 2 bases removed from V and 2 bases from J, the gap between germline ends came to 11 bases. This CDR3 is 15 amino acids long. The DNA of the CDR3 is TGTGCCAGCAGTTACCGCGCGTGGGACACAGATACGCAGTATTTT. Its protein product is CASSYRAWDTDTQYF.